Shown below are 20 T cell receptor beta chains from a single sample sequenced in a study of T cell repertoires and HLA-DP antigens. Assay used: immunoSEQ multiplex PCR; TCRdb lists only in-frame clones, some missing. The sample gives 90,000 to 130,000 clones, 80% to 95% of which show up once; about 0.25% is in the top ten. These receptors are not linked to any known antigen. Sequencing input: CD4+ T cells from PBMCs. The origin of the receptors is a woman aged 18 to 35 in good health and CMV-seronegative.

The CDR3: CASSLPPGLARGVTGELFF. The CDR3 DNA is TGTGCCAGCAGTTTACCCCCGGGACTAGCTAGAGGAGTTACCGGGGAGCTGTTTTTT. The chain couples TRBV27 to TRBJ2-2; 9 bases agree with TRBD2. CDR3 size: 19 residues. The germline V gene has CDR1 MNHEY and CDR2 SMNVEV (reference sequence). Trimming cost V 2 bases and J 5 bases; bases outside gene matches: 15.

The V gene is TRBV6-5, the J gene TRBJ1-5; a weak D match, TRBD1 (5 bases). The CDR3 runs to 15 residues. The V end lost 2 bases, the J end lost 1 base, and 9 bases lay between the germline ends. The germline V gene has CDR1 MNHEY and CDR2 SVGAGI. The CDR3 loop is CASSYPGGSNQPQHF. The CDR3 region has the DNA TGTGCCAGCAGTTACCCCGGGGGGAGCAATCAGCCCCAGCATTTT.

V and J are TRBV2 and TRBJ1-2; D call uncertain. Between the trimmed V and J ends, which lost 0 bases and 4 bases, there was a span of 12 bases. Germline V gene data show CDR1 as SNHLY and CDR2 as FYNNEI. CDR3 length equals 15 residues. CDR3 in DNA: TGTGCCAGCAGTGAAGCGGGCACAGCCCTCTATGGCTACACCTTC. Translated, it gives CASSEAGTALYGYTF.

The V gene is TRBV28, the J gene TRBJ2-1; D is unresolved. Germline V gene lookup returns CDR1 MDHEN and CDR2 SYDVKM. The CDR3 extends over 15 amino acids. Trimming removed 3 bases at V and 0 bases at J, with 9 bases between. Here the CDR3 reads CASSLARSSYNEQFF. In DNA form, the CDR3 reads TGTGCCAGCAGTTTGGCGAGGAGCTCCTACAATGAGCAGTTCTTC.

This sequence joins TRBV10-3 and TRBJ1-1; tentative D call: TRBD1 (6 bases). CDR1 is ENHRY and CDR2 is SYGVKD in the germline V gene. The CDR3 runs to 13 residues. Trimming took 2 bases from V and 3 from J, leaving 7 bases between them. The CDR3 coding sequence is TGTGCCATCAGTGAGCAGGGGTACACTGAAGCTTTCTTT. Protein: CAISEQGYTEAFF.

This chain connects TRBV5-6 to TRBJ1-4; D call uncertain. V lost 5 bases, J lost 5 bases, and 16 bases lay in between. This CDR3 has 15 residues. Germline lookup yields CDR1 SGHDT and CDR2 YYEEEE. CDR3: CASRGFGGGNEKLFF. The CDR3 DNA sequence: TGTGCCAGCAGGGGGTTCGGAGGTGGGAATGAAAAACTGTTTTTT. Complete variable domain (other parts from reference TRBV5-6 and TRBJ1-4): DAGVTQSPTHLIKTRGQQVTLRCSPKSGHDTVSWYQQALGQGPQFIFQYYEEEERQRGNFPDRFSGHQFPNYSSELNVNALLLGDSALYLCASRGFGGGNEKLFFGSGTQLSVL.

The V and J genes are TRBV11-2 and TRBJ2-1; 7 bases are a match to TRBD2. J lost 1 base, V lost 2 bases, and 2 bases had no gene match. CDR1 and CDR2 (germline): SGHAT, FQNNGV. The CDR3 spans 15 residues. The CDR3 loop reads CASSLNGRSYNEQFF. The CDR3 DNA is TGTGCCAGCAGCTTAAACGGGAGGTCCTACAATGAGCAGTTCTTC.

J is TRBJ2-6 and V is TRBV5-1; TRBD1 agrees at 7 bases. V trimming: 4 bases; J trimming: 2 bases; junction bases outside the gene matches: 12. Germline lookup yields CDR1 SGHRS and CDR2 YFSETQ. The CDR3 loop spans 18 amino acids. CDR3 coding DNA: TGCGCCAGCAGCAATGACAGGGTATATACACCTGGGGCCAACGTCCTGACTTTC. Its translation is CASSNDRVYTPGANVLTF.

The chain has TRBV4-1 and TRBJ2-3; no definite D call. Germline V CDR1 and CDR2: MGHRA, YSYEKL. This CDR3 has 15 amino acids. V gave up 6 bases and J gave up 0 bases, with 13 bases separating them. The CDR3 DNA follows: TGCGCCAGCAGGCATACGTTTCGGAGCACAGATACGCAGTATTTT. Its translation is CASRHTFRSTDTQYF.

DNA for the CDR3: TGTGCCAGCAGCTTAGCGCTAGGGCGCAAACCCGGGAATGAGCAGTTCTTC. As protein: CASSLALGRKPGNEQFF. J is TRBJ2-1 and V is TRBV7-9, with D unresolved. Germline V gene lookup returns CDR1 SEHNR and CDR2 FQNEAQ (reference sequence). Trimming took 0 bases from V and 7 from J, leaving 19 bases between them. This CDR3 region has 17 residues.

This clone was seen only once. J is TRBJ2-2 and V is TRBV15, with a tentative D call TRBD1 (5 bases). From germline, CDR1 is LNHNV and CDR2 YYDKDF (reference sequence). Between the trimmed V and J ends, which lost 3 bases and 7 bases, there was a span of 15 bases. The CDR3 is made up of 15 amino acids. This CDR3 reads CATSSLTEKDGELFF. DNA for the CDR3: TGTGCCACCAGCAGCTTGACAGAAAAGGACGGGGAGCTGTTTTTT.

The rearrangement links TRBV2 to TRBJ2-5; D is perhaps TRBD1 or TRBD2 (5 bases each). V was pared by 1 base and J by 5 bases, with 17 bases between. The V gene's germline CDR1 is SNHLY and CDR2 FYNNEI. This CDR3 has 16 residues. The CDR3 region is CASSEGPGTLRETQYF. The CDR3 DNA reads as TGTGCCAGCAGTGAAGGACCCGGGACCCTAAGGGAGACCCAGTACTTC.

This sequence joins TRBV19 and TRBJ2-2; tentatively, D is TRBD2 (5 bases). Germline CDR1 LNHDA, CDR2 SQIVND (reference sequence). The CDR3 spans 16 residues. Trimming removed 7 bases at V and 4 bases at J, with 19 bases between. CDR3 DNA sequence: TGTGCCAGTACCCCCCAGGACGCGGGTTTCACCGGGGAGCTGTTTTTT. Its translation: CASTPQDAGFTGELFF.

CDR3 sequence (DNA): TGTGCCAGCAGCGTCTTGACCGGACAGGGAAACTATGGCTACACCTTC. This codes for CASSVLTGQGNYGYTF. This chain connects TRBV9 to TRBJ1-2, with 8 bases aligning to TRBD1. The ends lost 2 bases at V and 2 bases at J; junction bases unmatched: 8. The CDR3 length is 16 residues. The germline gives CDR1 SGDLS, CDR2 YYNGEE.

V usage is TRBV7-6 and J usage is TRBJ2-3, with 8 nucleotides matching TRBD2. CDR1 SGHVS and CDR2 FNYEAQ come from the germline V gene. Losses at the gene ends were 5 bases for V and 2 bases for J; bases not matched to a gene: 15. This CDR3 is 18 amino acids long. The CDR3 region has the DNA TGTGCCAGCAGCCGGAGGACGGGAGGGCCGGGGACCACAGATACGCAGTATTTT. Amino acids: CASSRRTGGPGTTDTQYF.

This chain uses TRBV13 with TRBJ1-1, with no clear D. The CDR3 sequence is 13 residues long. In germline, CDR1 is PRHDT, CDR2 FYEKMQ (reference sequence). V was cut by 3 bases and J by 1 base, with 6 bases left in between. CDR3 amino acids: CASSLQRNTEAFF. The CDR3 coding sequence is TGTGCCAGCAGCTTGCAGAGGAACACTGAAGCTTTCTTT.

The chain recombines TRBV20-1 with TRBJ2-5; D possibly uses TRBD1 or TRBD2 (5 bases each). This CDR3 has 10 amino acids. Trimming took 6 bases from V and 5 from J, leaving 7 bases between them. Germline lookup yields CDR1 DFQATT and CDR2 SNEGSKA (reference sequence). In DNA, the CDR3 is TGCAGTGCCGGGGACGAGACCCAGTACTTC. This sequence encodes CSAGDETQYF.

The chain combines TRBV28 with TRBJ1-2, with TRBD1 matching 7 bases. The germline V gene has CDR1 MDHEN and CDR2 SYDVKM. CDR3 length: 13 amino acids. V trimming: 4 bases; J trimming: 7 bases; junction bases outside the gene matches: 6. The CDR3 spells CASSSGTVRGYTF. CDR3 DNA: TGTGCCAGCAGTTCCGGGACAGTTCGTGGCTACACCTTC.

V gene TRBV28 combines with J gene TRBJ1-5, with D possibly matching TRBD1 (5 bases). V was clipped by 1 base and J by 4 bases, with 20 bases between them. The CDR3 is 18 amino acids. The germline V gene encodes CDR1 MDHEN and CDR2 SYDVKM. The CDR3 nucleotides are TGTGCCAGCAGTTTATCCATCGGGGCTCGGCCGAGAAATCAGCCCCAGCATTTT. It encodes CASSLSIGARPRNQPQHF.

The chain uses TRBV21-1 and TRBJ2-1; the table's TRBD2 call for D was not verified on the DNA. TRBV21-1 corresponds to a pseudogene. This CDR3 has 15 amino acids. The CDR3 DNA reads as TGTGCCAGCAGCAAAGATAGCGGGAGAGACAATGAGCAGTTCTTC. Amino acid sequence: CASSKDSGRDNEQFF.